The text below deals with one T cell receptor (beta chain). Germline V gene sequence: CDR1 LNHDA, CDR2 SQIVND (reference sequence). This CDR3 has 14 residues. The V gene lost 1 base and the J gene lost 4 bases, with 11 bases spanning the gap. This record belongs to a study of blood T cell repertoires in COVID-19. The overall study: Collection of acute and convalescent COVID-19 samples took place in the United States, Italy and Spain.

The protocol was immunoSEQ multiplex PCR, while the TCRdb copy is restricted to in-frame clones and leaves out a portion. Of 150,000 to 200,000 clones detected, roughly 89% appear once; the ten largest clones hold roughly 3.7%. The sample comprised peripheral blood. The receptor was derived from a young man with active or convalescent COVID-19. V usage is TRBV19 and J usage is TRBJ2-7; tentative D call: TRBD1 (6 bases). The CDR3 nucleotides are TGTGCCAGTAGTATAGCAGGGGTAATATACGAGCAGTACTTC. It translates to CASSIAGVIYEQYF.